The clone carrying this T cell receptor (beta chain) was recorded many times. Its antigen is undetermined. The sample originates from a study of response to subunit inactivated influenza vaccine. Study results and limitations: Each seasonal flu vaccination may recruit only limited new T cells, authors suggested.

Germline CDR1 is SGHVS and CDR2 is FQNEAQ. Trimming cost V 5 bases and J 0 bases, with 12 bases left between them. The CDR3 runs 15 residues. One entry per CDR3 protein, called by TCRdb with MiXCR from the RT-PCR reads. Here the sample spans more than 200,000 distinct CDR3 sequences, over 9% being singletons. The chain couples TRBV7-8 to TRBJ2-3; D uncertain. The material sequenced was non-naive T cells sorted from PBMCs, taken approximately 15 days before vaccination. This clonotype originated in a man aged 45-65 years who received an inactivated influenza vaccine. The CDR3: CASSPYTHSTDTQYF. CDR3 DNA sequence: TGTGCCAGCAGCCCATACACCCACAGCACAGATACGCAGTATTTT.